A selection of T cell receptor beta chains follows, all from one sample in a study of STAT5B mutations in CD4+ large granular lymphocyte leukemia. Some clones are missing from TCRdb's copy, which holds only in-frame ones; the method was immunoSEQ multiplex PCR. Counted here are approximately 40,000 clones, 75% to 85% occurring once; the ten biggest clones make up about 3.6%. The specimen sequenced was CD4+ T cells from blood buffy coats. The receptors stem from a human donor in good health. Each CDR3 is given with its conserved first and last residue.

TRBJ2-7	TRBV29-1	CSALLRDQSGAYEQYF
TRBJ2-7	TRBV19	CASSIGLAPYEQYF
TRBJ1-5	TRBV2	CASSDSGSNQPQHF
TRBJ2-7	TRBV18	CASSTGGRERPFEQYF
TRBJ2-5	TRBV4-1	CASHSGGTSQETQYF
TRBJ2-7	TRBV5-1	CASSFDRGSYEQYF
TRBJ2-7	TRBV12-5	CASGLASVGTGDYEQYF
TRBJ2-7	TRBV9	CASSLQDGYEQYF
TRBJ1-1	TRBV30	CACSVYGEAFF
TRBJ2-3	TRBV7-3	CASSRDKSTDTQYF
TRBJ2-5	TRBV6-5	CASSYELAGGLETQYF
TRBJ1-6	TRBV7-3	CASSLSGYNSPLHF
TRBJ2-2	TRBV29-1	CSVESRGGPGELFF
TRBJ1-1	TRBV11-2	CASSLARLGNTEAFF
TRBJ1-3	TRBV28	CASSATGLVSGNTIYF
TRBJ1-4	TRBV6-6	CASRPPDPQKLFF
TRBJ1-3	TRBV2	CASSPTSLSGNTIYF
TRBJ1-2	TRBV19	CASSSRTARIYGYTF
TRBJ2-2	TRBV6-6	CASSQSGTNTGELFF
TRBJ1-6	TRBV6-5	CASSYSRQFYNSPLHF
TRBJ2-7	TRBV9	CASSVGIGASGTYEQYF
TRBJ1-1	TRBV6-5	CASRRGVGTEAFF
TRBJ1-1	TRBV29-1	CTTAWGSGEAFF
TRBJ2-1	TRBV9	CASSAAPLNYNEQFF
TRBJ2-7	TRBV7-9	CASSSAGGYEQYF
TRBJ2-7	TRBV9	CASSGGPAKGLGSHEQYF
TRBJ1-6	TRBV19	CASSIESWTGTNSPLHF
TRBJ1-5	TRBV19	CASSIRGAEQPQHF
TRBJ2-5	TRBV2	CASSDEETQYF
TRBJ2-5	TRBV29-1	CSVVRGYQETQYF
TRBJ2-7	TRBV30	CAWSVHTGRRGSYEQYF
TRBJ2-5	TRBV19	CASSPRDRTQYF
TRBJ2-1	TRBV30	CAWSLEWSGGLSYNEQFF
TRBJ1-1	TRBV4-1	CASSLGDRDTEAFF
TRBJ1-2	TRBV27	CANSSWTGGSSYTF